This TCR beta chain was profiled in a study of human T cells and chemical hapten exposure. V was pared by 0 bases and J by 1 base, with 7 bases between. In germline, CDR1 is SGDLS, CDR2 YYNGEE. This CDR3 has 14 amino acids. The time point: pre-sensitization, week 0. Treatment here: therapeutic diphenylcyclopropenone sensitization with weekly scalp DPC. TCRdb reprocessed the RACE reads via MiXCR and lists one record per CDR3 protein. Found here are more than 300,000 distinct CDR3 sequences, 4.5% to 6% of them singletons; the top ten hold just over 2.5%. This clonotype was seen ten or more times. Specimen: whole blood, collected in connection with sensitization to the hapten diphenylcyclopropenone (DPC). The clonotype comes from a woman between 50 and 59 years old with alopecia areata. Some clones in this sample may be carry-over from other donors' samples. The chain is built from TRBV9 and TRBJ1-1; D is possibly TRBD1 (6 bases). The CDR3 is CASSVVQGNTEAFF. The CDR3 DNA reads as TGTGCCAGCAGCGTAGTACAGGGGAACACTGAAGCTTTCTTT.